Each of the 10 T cell receptor beta chains below was sequenced from the same sample in a study of cytomegalovirus exposure and HLA in healthy donors. PCR involved 60 Vbeta and 13 Jbeta primers. Method: immunoSEQ multiplex PCR; TCRdb's copy keeps in-frame clones and lacks some. Of 120,000 to 150,000 clones listed, under 90% are singletons. Sequenced: PBMCs. These receptors all come from a boy aged 2-9 years in good health and CMV-seronegative.

The CDR3 nucleotides read TGTGCCAGCTCACCCAACCAACTAGCGGGAGGGCGTGAGACCCAGTACTTC. Protein sequence: CASSPNQLAGGRETQYF. V and J are TRBV18 and TRBJ2-5, with TRBD2 identical over 13 bases. Germline V gene sequence: CDR1 KGHSH, CDR2 LQKENI. V lost 3 bases to trimming and J lost 5 bases; unmatched junction nucleotides: 9. This CDR3 comprises 17 residues.

Here the CDR3 reads CASSGLAGGPVTDTQYF. The CDR3 bases are TGTGCCAGCTCCGGACTAGCGGGAGGGCCGGTCACAGATACGCAGTATTTT. This chain connects TRBV11-3 to TRBJ2-3; 15 bases are shared with TRBD2. The CDR3 covers 17 residues. V was clipped by 8 bases and J by 2 bases; unmatched bases: 8. Germline CDR1 and CDR2: SGHNT and YENEEA.

The J gene is TRBJ2-6, the V gene TRBV5-6; D remains unclear. The CDR3 extends over 15 amino acids. Germline CDR1 is SGHDT and CDR2 is YYEEEE. V was trimmed by 2 bases and J by 2 bases, leaving 8 bases between them. The CDR3 nucleotides are TGTGCCAGCAGCTTAATGGGCCCTGGGGCCAACGTCCTGACTTTC. Protein: CASSLMGPGANVLTF.

This clone was observed once. The chain employs TRBV18 and TRBJ2-7, with 9 bases matching TRBD2. With 3 bases clipped from V and 6 bases from J, the junction kept 12 bases outside the gene matches. Germline V gives CDR1 KGHSH, CDR2 LQKENI. This CDR3 is 16 amino acids long. The CDR3 DNA reads as TGTGCCAGCTCACCGATCTCCACGGGACTAGCTGGCGAGCAGTACTTC. As protein: CASSPISTGLAGEQYF.

The chain has TRBV5-6 and TRBJ1-3, with no clear D. CDR1 is SGHDT and CDR2 is YYEEEE in the germline V gene. V was pared by 0 bases and J by 0 bases, with 4 bases between. The CDR3 spans 14 residues. Written as DNA, the CDR3 is TGTGCCAGCAGCTTGGTATACTCTGGAAACACCATATATTTT. It codes for CASSLVYSGNTIYF.

V is TRBV7-8 and J is TRBJ2-3; D is ambiguous. Trimming stripped 5 bases from V and 3 bases from J, with 15 bases between. The germline V gene has CDR1 SGHVS and CDR2 FQNEAQ. The CDR3 covers 15 residues. The CDR3 spells CASSVLNSGTDTQYF. DNA of the CDR3: TGTGCCAGCAGCGTCCTAAATTCCGGTACAGATACGCAGTATTTT. The whole variable domain, remainder taken from reference TRBV7-8 and TRBJ2-3, is GAGVSQSPRYKVAKRGQDVALRCDPISGHVSLFWYQQALGQGPEFLTYFQNEAQLDKSGLPSDRFFAERPEGSVSTLKIQRTQQEDSAVYLCASSVLNSGTDTQYFGPGTRLTVL.

This clone was seen more than once but under ten times. The rearrangement joins TRBV6-1 to TRBJ2-1; TRBD2 agrees at 11 bases. CDR3 size: 14 residues. The germline CDR1 and CDR2 sequences are MNHNS and SASEGT. Trimming removed 8 bases from V and 0 bases from J; junction bases left unmatched: 0. CDR3 in amino acids: CASGTSGSYNEQFF. As DNA, the CDR3 is TGTGCCAGCGGGACTAGCGGCTCCTACAATGAGCAGTTCTTC.

The J gene is TRBJ1-5, the V gene TRBV11-2, with 7 bases lining up with TRBD1. The V and J ends lost 3 bases and 6 bases, in that order; junction bases with no gene match: 5. The CDR3 is 14 amino acids. CDR1 is SGHAT and CDR2 is FQNNGV in the germline V gene. CDR3: CASSLAGGPQPQHF. CDR3 sequence (DNA): TGTGCCAGCAGCTTGGCAGGGGGACCTCAGCCCCAGCATTTT.

V and J are TRBV7-3 and TRBJ2-3; 9 bases agree with TRBD2. The V gene's germline CDR1 is SGHTA and CDR2 FQGTGA. The CDR3 contains 17 residues. Trimming cost V 3 bases and J 2 bases; bases outside gene matches: 9. The CDR3 coding sequence is TGTGCCAGCAGCTTCTCAGGCCTAGCGGGGTTCACAGATACGCAGTATTTT. It yields the protein CASSFSGLAGFTDTQYF.

The chain joins TRBV29-1 to TRBJ2-1, with a tentative D call TRBD1 (6 bases). Trimming took 7 bases from V and 0 from J, leaving 13 bases between them. The germline V gene encodes CDR1 SQVTM and CDR2 ANQGSEA. The CDR3 sequence is 14 residues long. The CDR3 loop reads CSAEQGYSYNEQFF. CDR3 bases: TGCAGCGCAGAACAGGGTTACTCCTACAATGAGCAGTTCTTC.